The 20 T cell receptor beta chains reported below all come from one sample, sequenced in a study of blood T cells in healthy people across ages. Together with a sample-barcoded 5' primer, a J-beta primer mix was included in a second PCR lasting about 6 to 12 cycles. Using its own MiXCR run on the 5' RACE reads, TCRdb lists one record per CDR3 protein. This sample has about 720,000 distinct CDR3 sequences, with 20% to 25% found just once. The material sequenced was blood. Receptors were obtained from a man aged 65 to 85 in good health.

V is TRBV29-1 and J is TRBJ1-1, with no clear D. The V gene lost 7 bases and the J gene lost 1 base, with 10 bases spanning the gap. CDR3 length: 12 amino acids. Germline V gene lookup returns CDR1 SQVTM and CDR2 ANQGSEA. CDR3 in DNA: TGCAGCGCCCCTCGAGGGAACACTGAAGCTTTCTTT. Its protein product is CSAPRGNTEAFF.

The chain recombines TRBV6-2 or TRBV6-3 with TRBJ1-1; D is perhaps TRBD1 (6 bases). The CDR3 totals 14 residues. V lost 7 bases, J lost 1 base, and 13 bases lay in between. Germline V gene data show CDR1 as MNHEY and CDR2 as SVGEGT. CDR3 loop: CASTPSDRNTEAFF. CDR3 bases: TGTGCCAGCACCCCTTCGGACAGGAACACTGAAGCTTTCTTT.

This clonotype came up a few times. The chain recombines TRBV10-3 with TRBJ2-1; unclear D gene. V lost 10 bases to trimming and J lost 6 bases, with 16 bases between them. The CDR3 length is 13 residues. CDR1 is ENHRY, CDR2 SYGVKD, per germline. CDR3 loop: CAKSSTGGNEQFF. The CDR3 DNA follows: TGTGCCAAGAGTTCTACGGGCGGCAATGAGCAGTTCTTC.

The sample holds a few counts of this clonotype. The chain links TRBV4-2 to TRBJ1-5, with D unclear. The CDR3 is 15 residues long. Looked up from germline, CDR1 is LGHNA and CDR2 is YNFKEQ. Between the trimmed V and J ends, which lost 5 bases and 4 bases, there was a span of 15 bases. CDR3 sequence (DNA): TGTGCCAGCAGCTCTAGACAAGCTGAAAATCAGCCCCAGCATTTT. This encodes CASSSRQAENQPQHF.

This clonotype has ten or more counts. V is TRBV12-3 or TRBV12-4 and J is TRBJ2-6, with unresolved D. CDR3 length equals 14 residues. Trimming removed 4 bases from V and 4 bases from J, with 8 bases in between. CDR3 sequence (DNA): TGTGCCAGCAGTTCAGGATCCGGGGCCAACGTCCTGACTTTC. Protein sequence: CASSSGSGANVLTF.

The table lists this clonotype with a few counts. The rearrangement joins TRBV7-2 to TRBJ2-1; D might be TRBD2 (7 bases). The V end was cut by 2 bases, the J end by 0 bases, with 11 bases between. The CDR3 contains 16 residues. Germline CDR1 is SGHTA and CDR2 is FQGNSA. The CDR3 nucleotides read TGTGCCAGCAGCTTATGGGGGGGCAGCTCCTACAATGAGCAGTTCTTC. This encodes CASSLWGGSSYNEQFF.

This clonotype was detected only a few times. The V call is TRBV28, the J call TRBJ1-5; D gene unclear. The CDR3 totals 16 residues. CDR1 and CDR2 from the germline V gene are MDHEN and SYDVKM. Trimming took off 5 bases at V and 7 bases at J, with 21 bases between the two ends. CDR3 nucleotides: TGTGCCAGCAGTCCTCTATCCCGGACGAGGGAACAGCCCCAGCATTTT. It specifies CASSPLSRTREQPQHF. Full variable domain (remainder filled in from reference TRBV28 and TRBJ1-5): DVKVTQSSRYLVKRTGEKVFLECVQDMDHENMFWYRQDPGLGLRLIYFSYDVKMKEKGDIPEGYSVSREKKERFSLILESASTNQTSMYLCASSPLSRTREQPQHFGDGTRLSIL.

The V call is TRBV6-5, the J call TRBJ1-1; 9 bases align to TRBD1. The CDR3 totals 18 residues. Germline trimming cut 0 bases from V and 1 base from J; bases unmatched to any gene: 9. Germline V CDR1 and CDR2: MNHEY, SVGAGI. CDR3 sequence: CASSYSTRTGDKNTEAFF. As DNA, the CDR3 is TGTGCCAGCAGTTACTCGACGCGGACAGGGGATAAGAACACTGAAGCTTTCTTT.

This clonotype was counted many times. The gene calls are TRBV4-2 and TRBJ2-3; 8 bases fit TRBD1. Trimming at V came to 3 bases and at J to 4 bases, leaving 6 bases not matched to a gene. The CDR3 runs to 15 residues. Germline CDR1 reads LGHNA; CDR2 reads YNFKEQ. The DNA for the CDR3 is TGTGCCAGCAGCCAGGAAGGACAGGGTGCAGATACGCAGTATTTT. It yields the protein CASSQEGQGADTQYF.

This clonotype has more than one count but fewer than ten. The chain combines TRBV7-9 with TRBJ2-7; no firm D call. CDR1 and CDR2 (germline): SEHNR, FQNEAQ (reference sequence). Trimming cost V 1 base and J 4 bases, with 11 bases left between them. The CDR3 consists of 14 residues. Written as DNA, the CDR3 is TGTGCCAGCAGCTTAGACCAGAGATATTACGAGCAGTACGTC. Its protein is CASSLDQRYYEQYV.

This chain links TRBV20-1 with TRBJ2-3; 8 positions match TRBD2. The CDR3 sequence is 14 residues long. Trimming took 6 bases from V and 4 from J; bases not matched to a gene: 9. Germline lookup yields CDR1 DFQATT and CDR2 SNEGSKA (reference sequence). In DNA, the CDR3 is TGCAGTGCGCGCGGGGGGTCCGCGGCAGATACGCAGTATTTT. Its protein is CSARGGSAADTQYF.

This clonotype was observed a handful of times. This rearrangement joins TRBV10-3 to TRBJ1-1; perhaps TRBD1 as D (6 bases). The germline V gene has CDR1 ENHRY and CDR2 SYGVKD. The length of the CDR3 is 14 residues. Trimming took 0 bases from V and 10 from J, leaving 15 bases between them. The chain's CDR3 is CAISESLSGAGAFF. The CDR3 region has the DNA TGTGCCATCAGTGAGTCGTTATCAGGGGCGGGAGCTTTCTTT.

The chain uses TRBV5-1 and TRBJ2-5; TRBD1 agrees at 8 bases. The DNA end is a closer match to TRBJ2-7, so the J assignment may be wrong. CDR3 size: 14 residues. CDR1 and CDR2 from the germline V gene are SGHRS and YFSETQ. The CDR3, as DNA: TGCGCCAGCAGCTTGGACAGGGGGAGGCACGAGCAGTACTTC. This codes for CASSLDRGRHEQYF.

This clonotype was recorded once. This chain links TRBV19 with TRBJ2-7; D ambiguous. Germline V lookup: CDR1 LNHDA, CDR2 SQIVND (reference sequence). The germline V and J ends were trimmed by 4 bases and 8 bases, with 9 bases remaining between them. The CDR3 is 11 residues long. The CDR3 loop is CASSNRRKQYF. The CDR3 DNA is TGTGCCAGTAGTAACCGACGCAAGCAGTACTTC.

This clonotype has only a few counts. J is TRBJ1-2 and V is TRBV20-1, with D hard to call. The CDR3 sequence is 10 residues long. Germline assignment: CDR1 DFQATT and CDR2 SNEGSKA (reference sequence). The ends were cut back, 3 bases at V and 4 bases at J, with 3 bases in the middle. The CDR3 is CSASGYGYTF. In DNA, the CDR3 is TGCAGTGCTAGTGGCTATGGCTACACCTTC.

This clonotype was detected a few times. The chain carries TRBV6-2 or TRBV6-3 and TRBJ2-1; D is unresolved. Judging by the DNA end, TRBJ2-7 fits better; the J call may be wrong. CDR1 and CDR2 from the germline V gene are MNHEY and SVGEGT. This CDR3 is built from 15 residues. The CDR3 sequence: CASTTTKRSSYEQYV. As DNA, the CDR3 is TGTGCCAGCACTACTACAAAGCGAAGCTCCTACGAGCAGTACGTC.

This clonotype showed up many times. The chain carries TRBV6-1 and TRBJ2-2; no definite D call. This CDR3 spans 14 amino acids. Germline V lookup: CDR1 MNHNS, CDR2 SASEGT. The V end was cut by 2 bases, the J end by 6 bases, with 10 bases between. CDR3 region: CASSESPESGELFF. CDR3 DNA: TGTGCCAGCAGTGAATCCCCTGAGTCCGGGGAGCTGTTTTTT.

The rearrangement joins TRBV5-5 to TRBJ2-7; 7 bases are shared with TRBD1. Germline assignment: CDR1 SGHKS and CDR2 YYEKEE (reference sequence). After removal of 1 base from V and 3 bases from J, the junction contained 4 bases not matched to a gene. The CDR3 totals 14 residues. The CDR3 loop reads CASSLRDRNYEQYF. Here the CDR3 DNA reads TGTGCCAGCAGCTTGAGGGACAGAAACTACGAGCAGTACTTC.

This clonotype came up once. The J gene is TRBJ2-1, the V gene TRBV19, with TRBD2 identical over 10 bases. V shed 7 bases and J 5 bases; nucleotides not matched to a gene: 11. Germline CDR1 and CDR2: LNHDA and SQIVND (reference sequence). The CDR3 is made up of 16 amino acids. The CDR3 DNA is TGTGCCAGTATGTCGGCTAGCGGGAGTGGGAACAATGAGCAGTTCTTC. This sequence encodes CASMSASGSGNNEQFF.

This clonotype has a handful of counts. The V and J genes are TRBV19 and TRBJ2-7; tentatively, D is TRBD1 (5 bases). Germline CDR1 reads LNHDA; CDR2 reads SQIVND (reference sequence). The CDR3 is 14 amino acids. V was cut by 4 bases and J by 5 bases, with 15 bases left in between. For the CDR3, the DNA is TGTGCCAGTAGTAAGCAGGGTCCCGTCAACGAGCAGTACTTC. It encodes CASSKQGPVNEQYF.